A selection of T cell receptor beta chains follows, all from one sample in a study of technical replicates of blood from several donors. Measured with immunoSEQ multiplex PCR; TCRdb has only the in-frame clones, and not every one. This sample has tens of thousands of clones, with roughly 95% found just once. Sequenced input: T cells isolated from PBMCs. The receptors were sampled from a human donor in good health. Each CDR3 is given with its conserved first and last residue.

len	v_gene	CDR3aa
14	TRBV7-2	CASSVGQGYNEQFF
16	TRBV4-3	CASSQGYQREFNEQFF
14	TRBV9	CASSVELPTGELFF
15	TRBV27	CASRTSPDSSYEQYF
16	TRBV6-4	CASSDKTSGAYNEQFF
15	TRBV5-1	CASSLGQGGTGELFF
18	TRBV2	CASSGLTGNPFLNTEAFF
14	TRBV9	CASSAGLSTDTQYF
18	TRBV4-1	CASSQDPPGAGETGELFF
16	TRBV27	CASSPSEAGGLDEQFF
16	TRBV4-3	CASSPRDSELYNEQFF
15	TRBV11-3	CASSLDSGDQETQYF
14	TRBV5-1	CASSPGTANTEAFF
15	TRBV7-2	CASSFGTGEEQPQHF
14	TRBV9	CASSVFDADYEQYF
13	TRBV5-4	CASSFAGAYEQYF
14	TRBV5-6	CASSFTGGNQPQHF
14	TRBV28	CASSFPGLWSGYTF
13	TRBV6-5	CASRQRLNTEAFF
13	TRBV19	CASSIGPSQPQHF
15	TRBV7-9	CASSSTTGVGDTQYF
16	TRBV6-5	CASSYSRTSGYNEQFF
14	TRBV29-1	CSVRTSGNTGELFF
14	TRBV5-1	CASSPGGGTDTQYF